The next 22 T cell receptor beta chains were all read from a single sample in a study of Ad26.COV2.S vaccination and SARS-CoV-2 variants. Data came from immunoSEQ multiplex PCR; TCRdb stores just in-frame clones and leaves some out. The sample holds 300,000 to 350,000 clones; around 90% are singletons and the top ten take about 6.4%. Treatment here: roughly 19 received Ad26.COV2.S at low or high dose, single or two shots; roughly five received placebo; per-sample allocation not given. All samples were drawn on day 63, counting from the first vaccine or placebo injection. Sequences were derived from peripheral blood, sampled in a trial of Ad26.COV2.S vaccine versus placebo. The receptors come from a person between 18 and 59 years old who received the Ad26.COV2.S COVID-19 vaccine or a placebo.

The J gene is TRBJ1-2, the V gene TRBV27, with 7 nucleotides matching TRBD1. The CDR3 is made up of 15 amino acids. Germline CDR1 reads MNHEY; CDR2 reads SMNVEV (reference sequence). Trimming at V came to 6 bases and at J to 2 bases, leaving 9 bases not matched to a gene. The CDR3 reads CASSTFLTGNYGYTF. DNA for the CDR3: TGTGCCAGCAGCACCTTTTTGACAGGGAACTATGGCTACACCTTC.

This chain links TRBV11-3 with TRBJ2-1; D is perhaps TRBD2 (6 bases). CDR3 length equals 16 residues. V lost 5 bases and J 8 bases, leaving 22 bases between the germline ends. Germline lookup yields CDR1 SGHNT and CDR2 YENEEA. This chain's CDR3 is CASSPRTGRGMHEQFF. The CDR3 nucleotides are TGTGCCAGCAGCCCTCGGACGGGTCGGGGGATGCATGAGCAGTTCTTC.

Regarding this clone: Other DNA sequences from this sample encode an identical CDR3 as well. The rearrangement uses TRBV9 and TRBJ1-2; D is undetermined. The germline V gene has CDR1 SGDLS and CDR2 YYNGEE. The CDR3 is 12 amino acids. The V end lost 0 bases, the J end lost 6 bases, and 6 bases lay between the germline ends. The CDR3 sequence: CASSVGGHGYTF. CDR3 nucleotides: TGTGCCAGCAGCGTAGGCGGACATGGCTACACCTTC.

Here the CDR3 DNA reads TGTGCCAGCAGCGAAAAGGGCGGGAGCTCCTATAATTCACCCCTCCACTTT. Encoded protein: CASSEKGGSSYNSPLHF. The chain joins TRBV2 to TRBJ1-6, with D uncertain. CDR1 and CDR2 from the germline V gene are SNHLY and FYNNEI. V shed 6 bases and J shed 0 bases, with 15 bases lying between them. The CDR3 totals 17 residues.

CDR3 amino acids: CASSQVGEKLFF. CDR3 nucleotides: TGTGCCAGCAGCCAAGTCGGGGAAAAACTGTTTTTT. This chain links TRBV3-1 (or the pseudogene TRBV3-2) with TRBJ1-4, with no clear D. V shed 1 base and J shed 8 bases, with 5 bases lying between them. The germline V gene has CDR1 LGHDT and CDR2 YNNKEL (reference sequence). This CDR3 spans 12 amino acids.

The CDR3 loop is CASSLQGGKSSYEQYF. DNA for the CDR3: TGTGCCAGCAGTTTACAAGGTGGAAAAAGCTCCTACGAGCAGTACTTC. The chain has TRBV27 and TRBJ2-7; no clear D. Germline CDR1 and CDR2: MNHEY and SMNVEV (reference sequence). V was pared by 2 bases and J by 0 bases, with 14 bases between. CDR3 length: 16 amino acids.

Concerning this clone itself: The junction does not match germline at one end; this may be a read error. The CDR3 DNA sequence: TGTGCCAGCAACCCCTCATACACGGAAGCTTTCTTT. Amino acids: CASNPSYTEAFF. The V call is TRBV12-3 or TRBV12-4, the J call TRBJ1-1; no clear D gene. The CDR3 spans 12 residues.

The chain has TRBV7-9 and TRBJ2-1; D is ambiguous. Trimming cost V 2 bases and J 0 bases, with 11 bases left between them. Germline V gives CDR1 SEHNR, CDR2 FQNEAQ (reference sequence). The CDR3 totals 16 residues. CDR3 protein: CASSLSYLGSYNEQFF. The CDR3 bases are TGTGCCAGCAGCTTAAGTTATCTTGGCTCCTACAATGAGCAGTTCTTC. The entire variable domain, with the rest obtained from reference TRBV7-9 and TRBJ2-1, is as follows: DTGVSQNPRHKITKRGQNVTFRCDPISEHNRLYWYRQTLGQGPEFLTYFQNEAQLEKSRLLSDRFSAERPKGSFSTLEIQRTEQGDSAMYLCASSLSYLGSYNEQFFGPGTRLTVL.

This chain connects TRBV9 to TRBJ2-2, with D unresolved. CDR1 and CDR2 (germline): SGDLS, YYNGEE. The CDR3 extends over 16 amino acids. With 0 bases removed from V and 1 base from J, the gap between germline ends came to 10 bases. CDR3 DNA sequence: TGTGCCAGCAGCGTAGTAACTCTTCAGAACACCGGGGAGCTGTTTTTT. Translating it yields CASSVVTLQNTGELFF.

This sequence joins TRBV11-2 and TRBJ2-4; perhaps TRBD1 as D (5 bases). V gave up 4 bases and J gave up 0 bases, with 16 bases separating them. The CDR3 extends over 17 amino acids. The germline V gene has CDR1 SGHAT and CDR2 FQNNGV. This CDR3 reads CASSSSFQGLAKNIQYF. CDR3 DNA sequence: TGTGCCAGCAGCTCCTCTTTTCAGGGTCTAGCCAAAAACATTCAGTACTTC.

The V and J genes are TRBV28 and TRBJ1-1; D perhaps matches TRBD1 (6 bases). V dropped 6 bases and J dropped 1 base, with 15 bases sitting between them. Germline V lookup: CDR1 MDHEN, CDR2 SYDVKM. The CDR3 extends over 15 amino acids. The CDR3 DNA reads TGTGCCAGCAGCCTTAGAGGGACACCGAACACTGAAGCTTTCTTT. Amino acids: CASSLRGTPNTEAFF.

V gene TRBV7-2 combines with J gene TRBJ2-6, with TRBD1 matching over 9 bases. Germline trimming cut 9 bases from V and 0 bases from J; bases unmatched to any gene: 15. The CDR3 covers 19 residues. CDR1 is SGHTA and CDR2 is FQGNSA in the germline V gene. This CDR3 reads CASQRNPGTGFSGANVLTF. CDR3 nucleotide sequence: TGTGCCAGTCAACGCAACCCGGGGACAGGGTTCTCTGGGGCCAACGTCCTGACTTTC. Using reference TRBV7-2 and TRBJ2-6 for the parts outside the CDR3, the full variable domain is GAGVSQSPSNKVTEKGKDVELRCDPISGHTALYWYRQSLGQGLEFLIYFQGNSAPDKSGLPSDRFSAERTGGSVSTLTIQRTQQEDSAVYLCASQRNPGTGFSGANVLTFGAGSRLTVL.

The chain recombines TRBV27 with TRBJ2-7; 8 bases agree with TRBD1. With 8 bases clipped from V and 0 bases from J, the junction kept 12 bases outside the gene matches. The V gene's germline CDR1 is MNHEY and CDR2 SMNVEV (reference sequence). This CDR3 is 16 amino acids long. CDR3 DNA: TGTGCCAGCGGAAACCTACCGGGACAGGCCTCCTACGAGCAGTACTTC. Amino acids: CASGNLPGQASYEQYF.

V is TRBV2 and J is TRBJ2-3, with D possibly being TRBD2 (5 bases). This CDR3 comprises 17 residues. Per the germline V gene, CDR1 is SNHLY and CDR2 is FYNNEI. V was clipped by 5 bases and J by 5 bases, with 23 bases between them. Written as DNA, the CDR3 is TGTGCCAGCAGTTCTACCCCGGACTCTTATTCACAAGATACGCAGTATTTT. This translates into CASSSTPDSYSQDTQYF.

The chain couples TRBV3-1 (or the pseudogene TRBV3-2) to TRBJ2-1; 7 nucleotides align to TRBD1. The V gene end was trimmed by 0 bases and the J gene end by 7 bases; junction bases not matched to a gene: 6. The CDR3 sequence is 15 residues long. In germline, CDR1 is LGHDT, CDR2 YNNKEL (reference sequence). For the CDR3, the DNA is TGTGCCAGCAGCCAAGATCGGGGACAGTGGAATGAGCAGTTCTTC. Translating gives CASSQDRGQWNEQFF.

V usage is TRBV30 and J usage is TRBJ2-5, with 8 bases identical to TRBD1. Germline lookup yields CDR1 GTSNPN and CDR2 SVGIG (reference sequence). This CDR3 contains 14 residues. Unmatched junction bases numbered 7, after V lost 3 bases and J lost 4 bases. The CDR3 here is CAWSFSGGRETQYF. In nucleotides, the CDR3 is TGTGCCTGGAGCTTCTCAGGGGGCAGAGAGACCCAGTACTTC.

The genes are TRBV19 and TRBJ2-3; tentatively, D is TRBD1 (5 bases). Per germline, CDR1 LNHDA and CDR2 SQIVND (reference sequence). The CDR3 is made up of 16 amino acids. Between the trimmed V and J ends, which lost 0 bases and 6 bases, there was a span of 16 bases. The CDR3 region has the DNA TGTGCCAGTAGTATAGATTGGGGCAACCCCTCGGATACGCAGTATTTT. This translates into CASSIDWGNPSDTQYF.

The chain has TRBV7-3 and TRBJ2-1; D could derive from TRBD1 or TRBD2 (6 bases each). CDR3 length: 15 residues. CDR1 SGHTA and CDR2 FQGTGA come from the germline V gene. With 5 bases removed from V and 7 bases from J, the gap between germline ends came to 18 bases. The CDR3 is CASSKGVAELNEQFF. CDR3 DNA sequence: TGTGCCAGCAGCAAGGGGGTAGCGGAGCTAAATGAGCAGTTCTTC.

The genes are TRBV27 and TRBJ1-1, with D possibly TRBD1 on 5 matching bases. The V gene lost 3 bases and the J gene lost 4 bases, with 18 bases spanning the gap. The V gene's germline CDR1 is MNHEY and CDR2 SMNVEV (reference sequence). The CDR3 runs 16 residues. CDR3 residues: CASSFQGEAGTTEAFF. The CDR3 DNA sequence: TGTGCCAGCAGTTTTCAAGGAGAGGCAGGGACCACTGAAGCTTTCTTT.

The CDR3 coding sequence is TGTGCCAGCAGTGGACGGCTAGACACTGAAGCTTTCTTT. Its protein product is CASSGRLDTEAFF. J is TRBJ1-1 and V is TRBV7-9; no reliable D call. Deletions cut 6 bases from V and 3 bases from J, with 11 bases between. The CDR3 runs 13 residues. Germline V gene lookup returns CDR1 SEHNR and CDR2 FQNEAQ (reference sequence).

This clone was found once. The chain is built from TRBV30 and TRBJ1-4; D is unclear. The CDR3 covers 14 residues. Germline lookup yields CDR1 GTSNPN and CDR2 SVGIG (reference sequence). The V end was cut by 2 bases, the J end by 7 bases, with 14 bases between. The CDR3, as DNA: TGTGCCTGGAGTATGGAGCCGGTGGGTGAAAAACTGTTTTTT. Translated: CAWSMEPVGEKLFF.

The genes are TRBV3-1 (or the pseudogene TRBV3-2) and TRBJ2-1, with D unresolved. Germline CDR1 and CDR2: LGHDT and YNNKEL (reference sequence). Trimming cost V 0 bases and J 10 bases, with 10 bases left between them. There are 13 residues in the CDR3. The CDR3 spells CASSQDNRQEQFF. The CDR3 region has the DNA TGTGCCAGCAGCCAAGATAATCGACAAGAGCAGTTCTTC.